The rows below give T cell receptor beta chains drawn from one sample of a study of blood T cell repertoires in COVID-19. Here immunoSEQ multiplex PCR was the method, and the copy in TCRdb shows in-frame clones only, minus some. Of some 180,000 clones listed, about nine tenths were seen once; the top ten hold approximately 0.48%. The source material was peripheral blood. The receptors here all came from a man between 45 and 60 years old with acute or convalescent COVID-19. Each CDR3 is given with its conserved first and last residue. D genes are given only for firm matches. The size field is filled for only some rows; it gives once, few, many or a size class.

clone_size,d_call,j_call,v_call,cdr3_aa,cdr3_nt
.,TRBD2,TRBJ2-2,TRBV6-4,CASSVLAGGPKTGELFF,TGTGCCAGCAGTGTCCTGGCGGGAGGGCCGAAAACCGGGGAGCTGTTTTTT
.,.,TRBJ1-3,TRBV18,CASSPFNSGRGQPGNTIYF,TGTGCCAGCTCACCATTTAATTCGGGGAGGGGTCAACCCGGAAACACCATATATTTT
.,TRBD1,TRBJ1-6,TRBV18,CASSPTSGTGGNSPLHF,TGTGCCAGCTCACCTACTTCCGGGACAGGGGGTAATTCACCCCTCCACTTT
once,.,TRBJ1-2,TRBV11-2,CASSLGPGYLYGYTF,TGTGCCAGCAGCTTAGGGCCAGGATACCTCTATGGCTACACCTTC
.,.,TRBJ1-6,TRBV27,CASSWSWAPDSPLHF,TGTGCCAGCAGTTGGTCGTGGGCGCCGGATTCACCCCTCCACTTT
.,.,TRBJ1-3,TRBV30,CAWSVRDTEAGNTIYF,TGTGCCTGGAGTGTACGGGACACTGAAGCTGGAAACACCATATATTTT
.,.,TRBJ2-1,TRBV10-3,CATTPDTSYNEQFF,TGTGCCACAACCCCGGACACCTCCTACAATGAGCAGTTCTTC
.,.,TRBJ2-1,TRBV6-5,CASSYSGRNEQFF,TGTGCCAGCAGTTACTCGGGCCGCAATGAGCAGTTCTTC
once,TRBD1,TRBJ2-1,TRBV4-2,CASSQARDRGHSYNEQFF,TGTGCCAGCAGCCAAGCCCGGGACAGGGGCCATTCCTACAATGAGCAGTTCTTC
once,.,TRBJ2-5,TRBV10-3,CANSVSIQETQYF,TGTGCCAACTCCGTTTCGATCCAAGAGACCCAGTACTTC
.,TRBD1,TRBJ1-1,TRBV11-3,CASSAGTGEAFF,TGTGCCAGCAGCGCCGGGACAGGGGAAGCTTTCTTT
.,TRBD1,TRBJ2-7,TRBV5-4,CASSLSGTGLYEQYF,TGTGCCAGCAGCTTGTCTGGGACAGGTCTCTACGAGCAGTACTTC
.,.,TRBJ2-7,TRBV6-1,CASSEAGAREQYF,TGTGCCAGCAGTGAAGCGGGGGCCCGCGAGCAGTACTTC
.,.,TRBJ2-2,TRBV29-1,CSVEVQANTGELFF,TGCAGCGTTGAAGTACAGGCGAACACCGGGGAGCTGTTTTTT
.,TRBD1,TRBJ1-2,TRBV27,CASSSQGNGYTF,TGTGCCAGCAGTTCACAGGGGAATGGCTACACCTTC
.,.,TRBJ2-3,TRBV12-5,CASGSGLAGRDTQYF,TGTGCTAGTGGTTCAGGCCTGGCGGGGAGGGATACGCAGTATTTT
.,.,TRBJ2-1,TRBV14,CASSRGELRTYNEQFF,TGTGCCAGCAGCCGAGGAGAACTCCGGACCTACAATGAGCAGTTCTTC
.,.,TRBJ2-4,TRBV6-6,CASSYSIDRSKNIQYF,TGTGCCAGCAGTTACTCTATCGACAGGTCCAAAAACATTCAGTACTTC
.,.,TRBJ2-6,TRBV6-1,CASSEGWGGLAGANVLTF,TGTGCCAGCAGTGAAGGCTGGGGAGGTCTTGCTGGGGCCAACGTCCTGACTTTC
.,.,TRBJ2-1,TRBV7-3,CASSLISGSIYNEQFF,TGTGCCAGCAGCTTAATTAGCGGTTCAATCTACAATGAGCAGTTCTTC
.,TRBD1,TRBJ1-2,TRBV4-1,CASSQVGTETYGYTF,TGCGCCAGCAGCCAAGTCGGGACAGAAACCTATGGCTACACCTTC
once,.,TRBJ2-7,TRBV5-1,CASSHRTISNYEQYF,TGCGCCAGCAGCCACCGGACAATTAGCAACTACGAGCAGTACTTC